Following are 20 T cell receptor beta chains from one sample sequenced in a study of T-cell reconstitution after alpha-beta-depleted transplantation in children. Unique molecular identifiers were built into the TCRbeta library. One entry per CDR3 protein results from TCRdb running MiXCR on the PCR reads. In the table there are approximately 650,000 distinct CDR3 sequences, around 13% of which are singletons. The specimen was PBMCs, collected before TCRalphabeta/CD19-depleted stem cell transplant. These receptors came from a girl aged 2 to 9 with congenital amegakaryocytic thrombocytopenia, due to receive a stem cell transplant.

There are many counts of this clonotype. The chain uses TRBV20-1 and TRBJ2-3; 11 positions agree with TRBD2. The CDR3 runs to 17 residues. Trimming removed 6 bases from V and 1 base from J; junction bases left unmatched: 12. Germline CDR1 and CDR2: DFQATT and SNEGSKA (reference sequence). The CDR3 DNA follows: TGCAGTGCCCCTACGGGGGTAGCGGGAGGGCGCACAGATACGCAGTATTTT. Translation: CSAPTGVAGGRTDTQYF.

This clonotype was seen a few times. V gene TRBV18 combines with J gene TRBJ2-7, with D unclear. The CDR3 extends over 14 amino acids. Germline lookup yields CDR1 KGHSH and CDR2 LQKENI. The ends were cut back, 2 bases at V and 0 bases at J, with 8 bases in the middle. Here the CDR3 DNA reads TGTGCCAGCTCACCAGGGGAAGGCTCCTACGAGCAGTACTTC. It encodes CASSPGEGSYEQYF.

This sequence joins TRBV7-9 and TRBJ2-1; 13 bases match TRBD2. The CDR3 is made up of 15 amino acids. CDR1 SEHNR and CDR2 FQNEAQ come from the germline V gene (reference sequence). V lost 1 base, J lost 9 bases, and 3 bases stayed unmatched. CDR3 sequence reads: CASSLEGLAGVEQFF. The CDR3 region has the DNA TGTGCCAGCAGCTTAGAAGGACTAGCGGGAGTTGAGCAGTTCTTC.

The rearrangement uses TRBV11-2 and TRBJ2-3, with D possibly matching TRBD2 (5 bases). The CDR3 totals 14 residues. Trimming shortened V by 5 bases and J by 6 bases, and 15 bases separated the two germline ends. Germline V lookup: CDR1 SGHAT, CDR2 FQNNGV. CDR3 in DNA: TGTGCCAGCAGCCCCCCCCAATGGAGGGATACGCAGTATTTT. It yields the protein CASSPPQWRDTQYF.

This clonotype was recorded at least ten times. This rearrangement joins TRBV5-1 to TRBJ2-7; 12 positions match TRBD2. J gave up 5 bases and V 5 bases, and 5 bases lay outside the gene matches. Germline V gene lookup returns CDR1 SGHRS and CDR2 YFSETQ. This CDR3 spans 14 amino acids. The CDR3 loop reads CASSRLAGADEQYF. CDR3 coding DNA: TGCGCCAGCAGTCGACTAGCGGGAGCGGACGAGCAGTACTTC.

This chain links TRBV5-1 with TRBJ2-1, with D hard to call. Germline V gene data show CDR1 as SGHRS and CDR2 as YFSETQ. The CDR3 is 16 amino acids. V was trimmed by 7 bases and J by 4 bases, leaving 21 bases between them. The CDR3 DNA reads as TGCGCCAGCCGGCCACGACGGGCCCGTAAGTACAATGAGCAGTTCTTC. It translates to CASRPRRARKYNEQFF.

Here the CDR3 DNA reads TGCAGTGGTTCGGGGGATTTCTACGAGCAGTACTTC. It encodes CSGSGDFYEQYF. The rearrangement links TRBV20-1 to TRBJ2-7, with D perhaps matching TRBD2 (6 bases). Germline CDR1 and CDR2: DFQATT and SNEGSKA (reference sequence). The CDR3 is 12 residues long. Trimming cost V 7 bases and J 3 bases, with 13 bases left between them.

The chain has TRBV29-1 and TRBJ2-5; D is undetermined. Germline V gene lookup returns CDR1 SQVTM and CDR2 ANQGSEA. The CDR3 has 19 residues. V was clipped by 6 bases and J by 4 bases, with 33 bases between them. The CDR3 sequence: CSVAGVGQGFNPWSETQYF. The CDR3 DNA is TGCAGCGTCGCTGGAGTGGGTCAAGGGTTCAATCCTTGGTCAGAGACCCAGTACTTC.

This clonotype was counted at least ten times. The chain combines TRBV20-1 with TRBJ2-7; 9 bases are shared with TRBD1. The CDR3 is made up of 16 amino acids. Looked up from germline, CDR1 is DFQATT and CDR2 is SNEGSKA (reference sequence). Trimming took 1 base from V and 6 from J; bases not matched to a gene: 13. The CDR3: CSARVSSRQGGLEQYF. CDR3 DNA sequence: TGCAGTGCTAGAGTATCTTCCCGACAGGGGGGGCTCGAGCAGTACTTC.

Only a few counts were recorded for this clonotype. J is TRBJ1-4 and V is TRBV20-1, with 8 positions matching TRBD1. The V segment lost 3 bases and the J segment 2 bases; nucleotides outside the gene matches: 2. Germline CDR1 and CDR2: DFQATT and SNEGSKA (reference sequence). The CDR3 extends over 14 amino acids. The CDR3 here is CSASDRGTNEKLFF. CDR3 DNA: TGCAGTGCTAGCGACAGGGGTACTAATGAAAAACTGTTTTTT.

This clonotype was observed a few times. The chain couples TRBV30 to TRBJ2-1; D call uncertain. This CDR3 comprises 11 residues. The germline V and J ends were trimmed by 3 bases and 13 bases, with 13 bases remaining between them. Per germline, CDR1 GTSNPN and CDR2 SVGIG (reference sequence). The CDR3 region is CAWSPGLIQFF. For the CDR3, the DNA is TGTGCCTGGAGCCCGGGCCTTATACAGTTCTTC.

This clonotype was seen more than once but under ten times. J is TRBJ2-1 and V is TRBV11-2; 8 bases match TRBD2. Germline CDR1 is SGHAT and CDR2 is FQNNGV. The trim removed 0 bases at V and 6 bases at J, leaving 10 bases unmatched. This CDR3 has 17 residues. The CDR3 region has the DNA TGTGCCAGCAGCTTAGACTTCTTTTCGGGAGGGTTCAATGAGCAGTTCTTC. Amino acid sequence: CASSLDFFSGGFNEQFF.

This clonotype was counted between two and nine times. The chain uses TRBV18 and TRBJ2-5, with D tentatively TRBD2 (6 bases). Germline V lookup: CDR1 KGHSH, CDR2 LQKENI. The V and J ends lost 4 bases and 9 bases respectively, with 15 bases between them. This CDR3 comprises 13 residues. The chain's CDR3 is CASSRDSQDPQYF. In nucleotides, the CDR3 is TGTGCCAGCTCACGGGACTCCCAAGATCCCCAGTACTTC.

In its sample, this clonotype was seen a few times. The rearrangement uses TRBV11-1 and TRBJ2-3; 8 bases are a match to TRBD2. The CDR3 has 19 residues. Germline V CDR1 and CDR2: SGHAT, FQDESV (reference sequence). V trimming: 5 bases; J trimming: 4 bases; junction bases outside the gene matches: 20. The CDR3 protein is CASSGSRFTSGRGADTQYF. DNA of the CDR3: TGTGCCAGCAGCGGATCCCGGTTCACCAGCGGGAGAGGGGCAGATACGCAGTATTTT. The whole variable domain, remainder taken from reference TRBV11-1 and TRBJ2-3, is EAEVAQSPRYKITEKSQAVAFWCDPISGHATLYWYRQILGQGPELLVQFQDESVVDDSQLPKDRFSAERLKGVDSTLKIQPAELGDSAMYLCASSGSRFTSGRGADTQYFGPGTRLTVL.

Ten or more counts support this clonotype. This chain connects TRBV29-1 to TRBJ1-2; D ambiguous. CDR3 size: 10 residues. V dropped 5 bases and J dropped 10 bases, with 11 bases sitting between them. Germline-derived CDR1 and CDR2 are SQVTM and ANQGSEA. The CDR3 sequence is CSVLPGDYTF. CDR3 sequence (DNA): TGCAGCGTTTTACCTGGGGACTACACCTTC.

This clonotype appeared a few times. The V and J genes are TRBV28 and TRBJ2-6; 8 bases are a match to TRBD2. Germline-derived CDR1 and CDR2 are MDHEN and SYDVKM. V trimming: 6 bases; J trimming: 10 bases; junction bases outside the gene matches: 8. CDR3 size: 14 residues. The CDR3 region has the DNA TGTGCCAGCAGCCCTACGGGGGGGCTGAACGTCCTGACTTTC. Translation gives CASSPTGGLNVLTF.

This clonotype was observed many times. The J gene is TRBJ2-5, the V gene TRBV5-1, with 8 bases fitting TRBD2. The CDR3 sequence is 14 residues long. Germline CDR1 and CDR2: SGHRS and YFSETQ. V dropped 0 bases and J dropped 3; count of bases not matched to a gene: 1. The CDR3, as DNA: TGCGCCAGCAGCTTGGCGGGAGGGGAAGAGACCCAGTACTTC. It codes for CASSLAGGEETQYF.

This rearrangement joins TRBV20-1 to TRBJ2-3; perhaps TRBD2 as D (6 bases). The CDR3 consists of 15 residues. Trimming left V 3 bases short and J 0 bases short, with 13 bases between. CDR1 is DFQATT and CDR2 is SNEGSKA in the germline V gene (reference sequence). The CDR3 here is CSASMRDSSTDTQYF. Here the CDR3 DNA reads TGCAGTGCTAGCATGCGGGACTCTAGCACAGATACGCAGTATTTT.

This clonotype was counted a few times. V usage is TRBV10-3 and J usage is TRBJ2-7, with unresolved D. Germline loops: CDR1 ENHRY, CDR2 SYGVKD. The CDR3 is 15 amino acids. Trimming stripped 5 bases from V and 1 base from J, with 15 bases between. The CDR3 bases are TGTGCCATCAGTCCCTATCTTTCGACATCCTACGAGCAGTACTTC. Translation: CAISPYLSTSYEQYF.

The CDR3 nucleotides are TGTGCCAGCAGGCCGAGCGGGAGCTTCGGAGATACGCAGTATTTT. Protein product: CASRPSGSFGDTQYF. This sequence joins TRBV27 and TRBJ2-3, with 8 bases fitting TRBD2. Germline CDR1 MNHEY, CDR2 SMNVEV (reference sequence). The CDR3 is 15 residues long. V was pared by 6 bases and J by 5 bases, with 10 bases of the junction left unmatched.